This T cell receptor beta chain was found in a study of blood T cell repertoires in COVID-19. The CDR3 is 14 residues long. Deletions cut 0 bases from V and 4 bases from J, with 10 bases between. The germline V gene has CDR1 SGDLS and CDR2 YYNGEE. Donors in Cohort 3 who had recovered were those with two negative PCRs, healthcare professional clearance, or resolution of their symptoms. TCRdb keeps only in-frame clones here, not all; method: immunoSEQ multiplex PCR. The sample shows a few hundred thousand clones, about nine tenths of them seen only once. The material sequenced was PBMCs or T cells enriched from blood (not recorded which). The chain employs TRBV9 and TRBJ1-1; D may be TRBD1 (5 bases). This clonotype was obtained from a woman aged 55-75 years who had recovered from COVID-19. CDR3 sequence: CASSVVGASTEAFF. The CDR3 DNA sequence: TGTGCCAGCAGCGTAGTAGGGGCGAGCACTGAAGCTTTCTTT.